These 8 T cell receptor beta chains came from one sample sequenced in a study of blood T cell repertoires in COVID-19 (dated by TCRdb to 2020 to 2022). The receptor library was made with the immunoSEQ multiplex PCR assay. TCRdb carries this immuneACCESS record with in-frame sequences only. Its versions omit some clonotypes, under half of them owing to an unresolved V gene in the studies checked, with the rest unexplained. The sample table lists fewer than 350,000 clones, roughly 85% of them with a count of one. Around 6.9% of the sample belongs to the ten largest clones. Source material: peripheral blood. The receptor set was obtained from a human donor in a cohort sampled during active COVID-19.

This chain joins TRBV29-1 and TRBJ2-7; 8 bases match TRBD1. Germline V gene lookup returns CDR1 SQVTM and CDR2 ANQGSEA. J gave up 5 bases and V 5 bases, and 5 bases lay outside the gene matches. The CDR3 sequence is 12 residues long. The CDR3 nucleotides read TGCAGCGTTTCCCCAGGGGGCAACGAGCAGTACTTC. It translates to CSVSPGGNEQYF.

For the CDR3, the DNA is TGCGCCAGCAGCCCGGGGATACTAGATACCAATGAGCAGTTCTTC. Translated: CASSPGILDTNEQFF. The genes are TRBV5-1 and TRBJ2-1; D possibly corresponds to TRBD2 (5 bases). V was shortened by 4 bases and J by 6 bases, with 17 bases between the two germline ends. CDR3 length: 15 residues. CDR1 is SGHRS, CDR2 YFSETQ, per germline.

The gene calls are TRBV18 and TRBJ1-1; D remains unclear. This CDR3 contains 14 residues. With 3 bases removed from V and 3 bases from J, the gap between germline ends came to 11 bases. Germline lookup yields CDR1 KGHSH and CDR2 LQKENI. CDR3 residues: CASSPTFGDTEAFF. Written as DNA, the CDR3 is TGTGCCAGCTCACCTACCTTCGGGGACACTGAAGCTTTCTTT.

This clone was found a few times. V is TRBV6-5 and J is TRBJ2-6; tentatively, D is TRBD2 (5 bases). The CDR3 consists of 14 residues. Trimming removed 4 bases at V and 3 bases at J, with 7 bases between. Germline V gene lookup returns CDR1 MNHEY and CDR2 SVGAGI. The CDR3 DNA is TGTGCCAGCAGTTTTGAGGGTGGGGCCAACGTCCTGACTTTC. Protein: CASSFEGGANVLTF.

This rearrangement joins TRBV25-1 to TRBJ2-1; a weak D match, TRBD1 (6 bases). Trimming took 5 bases from V and 9 from J, leaving 14 bases between them. CDR3 size: 13 residues. Germline loops: CDR1 MGHDK, CDR2 SYGVNS. The CDR3: CASSTFQGIEQFF. The CDR3 DNA sequence: TGTGCCAGCAGTACGTTTCAGGGGATTGAGCAGTTCTTC.

V and J are TRBV6-5 and TRBJ2-3; TRBD2 aligns across 10 bases. CDR3 length: 15 residues. After removal of 8 bases from V and 2 bases from J, the junction contained 7 bases not matched to a gene. Germline CDR1 is MNHEY and CDR2 is SVGAGI. This chain's CDR3 is CASSLAGANTDTQYF. The CDR3, as DNA: TGTGCCAGCTCTCTAGCGGGGGCAAACACAGATACGCAGTATTTT.

The chain is built from TRBV6-6 and TRBJ2-4; 7 positions match TRBD1. J lost 8 bases, V lost 8 bases, and 12 bases had no gene match. The germline CDR1 and CDR2 sequences are MNHNY and SVGAGI (reference sequence). The CDR3 length is 14 residues. CDR3 sequence: CASFRGGGTDIQYF. In DNA, the CDR3 is TGTGCCAGCTTTCGAGGGGGCGGCACAGACATTCAGTACTTC.

The V and J genes are TRBV7-2 and TRBJ2-7; the D is unclear. The germline V gene encodes CDR1 SGHTA and CDR2 FQGNSA. The CDR3 is 13 residues long. Deletions cut 6 bases from V and 2 bases from J, with 11 bases between. CDR3 region: CASSVDWAYEQYF. CDR3 DNA sequence: TGTGCCAGCAGTGTAGACTGGGCCTACGAGCAGTACTTC.